This T cell receptor beta chain was identified in a study of CD8+ T cells in alopecia areata. In each case, RNA was isolated and then reverse transcribed into cDNA as the sequencing template. Measured with immunoSEQ multiplex PCR; TCRdb has only the in-frame clones, and not every one. The data show some 220,000 clones, with around 57% seen just once and roughly 1.6% held by the top ten. This clone has a count of ten or more. Per germline, CDR1 SGHVS and CDR2 FNYEAQ. V lost 1 base and J 7 bases, leaving 11 bases between the germline ends. The CDR3 is 13 residues long. Treatment in this sample: oral pan-JAK inhibitor, 5-10 mg twice daily.

The specimen was CD4+ T cells sorted from blood, collected at week 4, from a patient treated with tofacitinib. This sequence was found in a human donor with alopecia areata. V is TRBV7-6 and J is TRBJ2-7; the D gene is possibly TRBD1 (5 bases). This chain's CDR3 is CASSLVVGQEQYF. The CDR3, as DNA: TGTGCCAGCAGCTTAGTTGTCGGACAAGAGCAGTACTTC.